This is a list of T cell receptor beta chains from one sample in a study of blood T cell repertoires in COVID-19. The method was immunoSEQ multiplex PCR; TCRdb's version includes in-frame clones alone and lacks a portion of them. Here the sample spans fewer than 200,000 clones, approximately 85% being singletons. Sequencing was carried out using PBMCs or T cells enriched from blood (not recorded which). All receptors derive from a woman in her late teens or twenties who had recovered from COVID-19. CDR3s include the opening cysteine and the closing phenylalanine or tryptophan. Fields, in order: V gene, J gene, clone size, D gene, CDR3 protein, CDR3 DNA. D genes are given only for firm matches. Clone size is not always given. Where it is, it says once, few, many or a class for expanded clones.

V gene: TRBV15
J gene: TRBJ2-1
clone size: -
D gene: -
CDR3 protein: CATRVQGSSYNEQFF
CDR3 DNA: TGTGCCACCAGGGTGCAGGGGAGCTCCTACAATGAGCAGTTCTTC

V gene: TRBV15
J gene: TRBJ1-6
clone size: -
D gene: TRBD1
CDR3 protein: CATQRDREDSPLHF
CDR3 DNA: TGTGCCACTCAGAGAGACAGGGAGGATTCACCCCTCCACTTT

V gene: TRBV13
J gene: TRBJ2-5
clone size: -
D gene: TRBD1
CDR3 protein: CASSSRDSSQETQYF
CDR3 DNA: TGTGCCAGCAGCTCCAGGGACAGCTCCCAAGAGACCCAGTACTTC

V gene: TRBV18
J gene: TRBJ2-7
clone size: -
D gene: TRBD2
CDR3 protein: CASSPGLAGGLLVEQYF
CDR3 DNA: TGTGCCAGCTCACCGGGACTAGCGGGAGGCTTACTGGTCGAGCAGTACTTC

V gene: TRBV10-3
J gene: TRBJ2-1
clone size: -
D gene: TRBD2
CDR3 protein: CAISAGTSGSGDEQFF
CDR3 DNA: TGTGCCATCAGCGCCGGGACTAGCGGGAGTGGGGATGAGCAGTTCTTC

V gene: TRBV19
J gene: TRBJ2-1
clone size: -
D gene: TRBD1
CDR3 protein: CASRQGADEQFF
CDR3 DNA: TGTGCCAGCCGACAGGGGGCAGATGAGCAGTTCTTC

V gene: TRBV28
J gene: TRBJ2-3
clone size: -
D gene: -
CDR3 protein: CASSSVGAPIGTDTQYF
CDR3 DNA: TGTGCCAGCAGCTCCGTCGGAGCTCCAATAGGCACAGATACGCAGTATTTT

V gene: TRBV28
J gene: TRBJ1-2
clone size: many
D gene: -
CDR3 protein: CASSSPQGHGYTF
CDR3 DNA: TGTGCCAGCAGTTCCCCACAGGGTCATGGCTACACCTTC

V gene: TRBV27
J gene: TRBJ1-2
clone size: -
D gene: TRBD1
CDR3 protein: CASRKKPDRGLANYGYTF
CDR3 DNA: TGTGCCAGCAGAAAAAAACCGGACAGGGGCCTAGCTAACTATGGCTACACCTTC

V gene: TRBV5-1
J gene: TRBJ2-1
clone size: -
D gene: TRBD2
CDR3 protein: CASSLAGVSGSSEQFF
CDR3 DNA: TGCGCCAGCAGCTTGGCCGGCGTTAGCGGGAGCTCTGAGCAGTTCTTC

V gene: TRBV5-1
J gene: TRBJ2-7
clone size: -
D gene: -
CDR3 protein: CASTSQAPSYEQYF
CDR3 DNA: TGCGCCAGCACCAGTCAGGCGCCCTCCTACGAGCAGTACTTC

V gene: TRBV2
J gene: TRBJ1-5
clone size: -
D gene: TRBD1
CDR3 protein: CASSQDRGWDQPQHF
CDR3 DNA: TGTGCCAGCAGTCAGGACAGGGGTTGGGATCAGCCCCAGCATTTT

V gene: TRBV5-8
J gene: TRBJ1-3
clone size: -
D gene: -
CDR3 protein: CASSLFGSSGNTIYF
CDR3 DNA: TGTGCCAGCAGCTTGTTTGGGAGCTCTGGAAACACCATATATTTT

V gene: TRBV28
J gene: TRBJ1-2
clone size: -
D gene: -
CDR3 protein: CASSPRGGYGYTF
CDR3 DNA: TGTGCCAGCAGCCCTAGGGGGGGCTATGGCTACACCTTC

V gene: TRBV29-1
J gene: TRBJ2-5
clone size: few
D gene: TRBD2
CDR3 protein: CSVPTGGQETQYF
CDR3 DNA: TGCAGCGTTCCGACGGGGGGCCAAGAGACCCAGTACTTC

V gene: TRBV4-1
J gene: TRBJ1-2
clone size: -
D gene: -
CDR3 protein: CASRQETVGSSNYGYTF
CDR3 DNA: TGCGCCAGCAGGCAGGAGACAGTTGGCTCTTCTAACTATGGCTACACCTTC

V gene: TRBV6-5
J gene: TRBJ2-3
clone size: -
D gene: TRBD1
CDR3 protein: CASTRGLGDTQYF
CDR3 DNA: TGTGCCAGCACCAGGGGGCTGGGAGATACGCAGTATTTT

V gene: TRBV7-9
J gene: TRBJ1-1
clone size: -
D gene: -
CDR3 protein: CASIQRGGPRGSTEAFF
CDR3 DNA: TGTGCCAGCATCCAGAGGGGAGGGCCTCGAGGGAGCACTGAAGCTTTCTTT

V gene: TRBV7-2
J gene: TRBJ2-7
clone size: -
D gene: -
CDR3 protein: CASSLDGSRPYEQYF
CDR3 DNA: TGTGCCAGCAGCTTAGACGGGAGTAGGCCCTACGAGCAGTACTTC

V gene: TRBV11-3
J gene: TRBJ2-5
clone size: -
D gene: -
CDR3 protein: CASSRTSQGTQYF
CDR3 DNA: TGTGCCAGCAGTCGGACTTCCCAAGGGACCCAGTACTTC

V gene: TRBV29-1
J gene: TRBJ2-5
clone size: -
D gene: TRBD2
CDR3 protein: CSSRLAGDGTQYF
CDR3 DNA: TGCAGCTCCAGACTAGCGGGGGACGGGACCCAGTACTTC

V gene: TRBV10-3
J gene: TRBJ1-1
clone size: -
D gene: -
CDR3 protein: CAISEIVNTEAFF
CDR3 DNA: TGTGCCATCAGTGAGATAGTGAACACTGAAGCTTTCTTT

V gene: TRBV30
J gene: TRBJ2-1
clone size: -
D gene: -
CDR3 protein: CAWSTGNEQFF
CDR3 DNA: TGTGCCTGGAGTACGGGGAATGAGCAGTTCTTC

V gene: TRBV2
J gene: TRBJ1-1
clone size: -
D gene: -
CDR3 protein: CGTNPGRGNTEAFF
CDR3 DNA: TGTGGAACCAACCCCGGCAGGGGGAACACTGAAGCTTTCTTT

V gene: TRBV19
J gene: TRBJ2-7
clone size: -
D gene: -
CDR3 protein: CASSSTTGLEQYF
CDR3 DNA: TGTGCCAGTAGTTCAACCACAGGGCTCGAGCAGTACTTC

V gene: TRBV7-2
J gene: TRBJ2-5
clone size: -
D gene: TRBD2
CDR3 protein: CASSRASGAKETQYF
CDR3 DNA: TGTGCCAGCAGCCGCGCTAGCGGGGCTAAAGAGACCCAGTACTTC

V gene: TRBV6-1
J gene: TRBJ1-6
clone size: -
D gene: TRBD1
CDR3 protein: CASSDLVDRVPYNSPLHF
CDR3 DNA: TGTGCCAGCAGTGACCTAGTCGACAGGGTTCCCTATAATTCACCCCTCCACTTT

V gene: TRBV27
J gene: TRBJ1-2
clone size: -
D gene: -
CDR3 protein: CASSRTRSESANYGYTF
CDR3 DNA: TGTGCCAGCAGTCGTACGCGGAGTGAATCCGCGAACTATGGCTACACCTTC

V gene: TRBV21-1
J gene: TRBJ2-7
clone size: -
D gene: -
CDR3 protein: CASRRQEINYEQYF
CDR3 DNA: TGTGCCAGCAGACGACAGGAGATCAATTACGAGCAGTACTTC

V gene: TRBV2
J gene: TRBJ1-4
clone size: -
D gene: TRBD1
CDR3 protein: CASSHTTGALRATNEKLFF
CDR3 DNA: TGTGCCAGCAGTCACACCACAGGGGCCCTCCGTGCAACTAATGAAAAACTGTTTTTT

V gene: TRBV19
J gene: TRBJ1-2
clone size: -
D gene: -
CDR3 protein: CASTYRDTNYGYTF
CDR3 DNA: TGTGCCAGTACGTACCGGGACACTAACTATGGCTACACCTTC

V gene: TRBV5-5
J gene: TRBJ2-5
clone size: -
D gene: -
CDR3 protein: CASSLEGGLGETQYF
CDR3 DNA: TGTGCCAGCAGCTTGGAAGGCGGACTGGGGGAGACCCAGTACTTC

V gene: TRBV18
J gene: TRBJ1-4
clone size: -
D gene: TRBD1
CDR3 protein: CASSSGQGSTNEKLFF
CDR3 DNA: TGTGCCAGCTCATCGGGACAGGGGTCAACTAATGAAAAACTGTTTTTT

V gene: TRBV28
J gene: TRBJ2-7
clone size: -
D gene: -
CDR3 protein: CASSWVGSGTEQYF
CDR3 DNA: TGTGCCAGCAGTTGGGTAGGATCAGGAACCGAGCAGTACTTC

V gene: TRBV5-4
J gene: TRBJ2-3
clone size: -
D gene: -
CDR3 protein: CASRQGRDPPINTDTQYF
CDR3 DNA: TGTGCCAGCAGACAGGGACGGGATCCACCGATTAACACAGATACGCAGTATTTT

V gene: TRBV10-1
J gene: TRBJ2-1
clone size: -
D gene: -
CDR3 protein: CASSESPQGIYSYNEQFF
CDR3 DNA: TGCGCCAGCAGTGAGTCGCCCCAGGGGATTTACTCCTACAATGAGCAGTTCTTC

V gene: TRBV9
J gene: TRBJ1-3
clone size: -
D gene: TRBD1
CDR3 protein: CASSVVGQEISGNTIYF
CDR3 DNA: TGTGCCAGCAGCGTAGTGGGACAGGAAATCTCTGGAAACACCATATATTTT

V gene: TRBV5-1
J gene: TRBJ1-5
clone size: -
D gene: TRBD1
CDR3 protein: CASSLDTGGGQPQHF
CDR3 DNA: TGCGCCAGCAGCTTGGATACAGGGGGAGGTCAGCCCCAGCATTTT

V gene: TRBV4-1
J gene: TRBJ1-2
clone size: -
D gene: TRBD1
CDR3 protein: CASSQGGTGGGYTF
CDR3 DNA: TGCGCCAGCAGCCAAGGAGGGACAGGGGGTGGCTACACCTTC

V gene: TRBV3-1/TRBV3-2
J gene: TRBJ2-3
clone size: -
D gene: TRBD2
CDR3 protein: CASSQKRGPITDTQYF
CDR3 DNA: TGTGCCAGCAGCCAAAAGCGGGGGCCAATCACAGATACGCAGTATTTT

V gene: TRBV5-5
J gene: TRBJ2-2
clone size: once
D gene: TRBD1
CDR3 protein: CASSSPGQGYTGELFF
CDR3 DNA: TGTGCCAGCAGCTCGCCGGGACAGGGTTACACCGGGGAGCTGTTTTTT

V gene: TRBV27
J gene: TRBJ1-1
clone size: -
D gene: -
CDR3 protein: CASSSEGEGTEAFF
CDR3 DNA: TGTGCCAGCAGTTCCGAGGGGGAGGGGACTGAAGCTTTCTTT